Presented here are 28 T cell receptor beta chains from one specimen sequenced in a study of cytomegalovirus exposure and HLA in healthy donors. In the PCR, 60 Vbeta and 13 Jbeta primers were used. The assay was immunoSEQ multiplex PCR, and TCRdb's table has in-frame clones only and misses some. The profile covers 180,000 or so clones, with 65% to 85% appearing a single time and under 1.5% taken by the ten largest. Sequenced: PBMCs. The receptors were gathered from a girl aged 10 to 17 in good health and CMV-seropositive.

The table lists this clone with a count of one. Here the CDR3 DNA reads TGTGCCAGCAGCTTACAGGGGATAAGCACTGAAGCTTTCTTT. It yields the protein CASSLQGISTEAFF. The rearrangement links TRBV7-2 to TRBJ1-1; D is possibly TRBD1 (6 bases). CDR3 length equals 14 residues. Germline loops: CDR1 SGHTA, CDR2 FQGNSA. Trimming left V 2 bases short and J 4 bases short, with 11 bases between.

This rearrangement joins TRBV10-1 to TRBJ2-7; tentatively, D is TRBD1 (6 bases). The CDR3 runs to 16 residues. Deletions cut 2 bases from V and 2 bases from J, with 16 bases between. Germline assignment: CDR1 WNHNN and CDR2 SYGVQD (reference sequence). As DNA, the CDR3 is TGCGCCAGCAGTGAGGGGCCAGACAGGTCTACCTACGAGCAGTACTTC. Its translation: CASSEGPDRSTYEQYF.

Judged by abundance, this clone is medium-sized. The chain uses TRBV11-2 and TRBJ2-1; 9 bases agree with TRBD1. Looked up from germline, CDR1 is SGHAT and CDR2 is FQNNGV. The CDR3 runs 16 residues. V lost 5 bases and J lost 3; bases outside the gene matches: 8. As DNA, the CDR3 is TGTGCCAGCAGCGAAAGACAGGGGGAAATCTACAATGAGCAGTTCTTC. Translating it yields CASSERQGEIYNEQFF.

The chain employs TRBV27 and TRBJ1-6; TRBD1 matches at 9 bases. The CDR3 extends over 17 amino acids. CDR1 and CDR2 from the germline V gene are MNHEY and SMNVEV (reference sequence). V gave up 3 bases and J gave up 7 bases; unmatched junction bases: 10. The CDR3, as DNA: TGTGCCAGCAGTTTGGGTGCCGGGACAGGGAAGAATTCACCCCTCCACTTT. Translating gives CASSLGAGTGKNSPLHF.

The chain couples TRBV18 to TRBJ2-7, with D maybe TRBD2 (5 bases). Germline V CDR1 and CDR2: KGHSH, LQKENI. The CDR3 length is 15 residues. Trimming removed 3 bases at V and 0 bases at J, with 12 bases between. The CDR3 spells CASSPGLRSSYEQYF. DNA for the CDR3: TGTGCCAGCTCACCTGGACTGAGGAGCTCCTACGAGCAGTACTTC.

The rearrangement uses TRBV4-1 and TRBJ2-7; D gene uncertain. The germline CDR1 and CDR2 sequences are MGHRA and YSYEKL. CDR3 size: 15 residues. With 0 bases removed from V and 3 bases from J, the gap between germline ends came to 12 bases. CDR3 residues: CASSQESATGYEQYF. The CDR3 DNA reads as TGCGCCAGCAGCCAAGAATCGGCTACGGGCTACGAGCAGTACTTC.

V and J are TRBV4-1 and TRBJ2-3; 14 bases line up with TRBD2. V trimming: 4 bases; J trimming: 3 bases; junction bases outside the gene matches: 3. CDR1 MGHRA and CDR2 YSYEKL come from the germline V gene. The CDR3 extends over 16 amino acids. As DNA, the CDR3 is TGCGCCAGCAGCCGTGGGACTAGCGGGAGAACAGATACGCAGTATTTT. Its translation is CASSRGTSGRTDTQYF.

CDR3 coding DNA: TGTGCCAGCAGCTTATCTAGGACAAGCAACACAGATACGCAGTATTTT. Amino acid sequence: CASSLSRTSNTDTQYF. The chain uses TRBV7-2 and TRBJ2-3; a weak D match, TRBD1 (5 bases). Deletions cut 2 bases from V and 2 bases from J, with 14 bases between. This CDR3 spans 16 amino acids. Germline CDR1 and CDR2: SGHTA and FQGNSA.

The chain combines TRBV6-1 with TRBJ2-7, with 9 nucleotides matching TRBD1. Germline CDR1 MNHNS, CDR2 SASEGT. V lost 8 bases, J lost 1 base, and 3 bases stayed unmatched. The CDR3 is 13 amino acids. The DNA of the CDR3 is TGTGCCAGCCGGGACAGGGTATCCTACGAGCAGTACTTC. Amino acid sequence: CASRDRVSYEQYF.

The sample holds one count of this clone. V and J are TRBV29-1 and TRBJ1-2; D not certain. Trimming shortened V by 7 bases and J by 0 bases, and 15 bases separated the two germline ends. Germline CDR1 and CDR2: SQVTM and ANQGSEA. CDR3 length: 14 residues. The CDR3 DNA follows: TGCAGCGCCGTACTAGGCGGATCTAACTATGGCTACACCTTC. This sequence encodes CSAVLGGSNYGYTF.

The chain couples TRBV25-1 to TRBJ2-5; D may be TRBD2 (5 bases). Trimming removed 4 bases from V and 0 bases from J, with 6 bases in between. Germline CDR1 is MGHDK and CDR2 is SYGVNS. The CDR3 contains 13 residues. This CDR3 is CASSARDQETQYF. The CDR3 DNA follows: TGTGCCAGCAGTGCGAGGGACCAAGAGACCCAGTACTTC.

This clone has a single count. CDR3 region: CASRISGSGFGEQYF. The CDR3 DNA is TGTGCCAGCAGAATTAGCGGGAGTGGGTTCGGCGAGCAGTACTTC. V usage is TRBV6-5 and J usage is TRBJ2-7; 9 positions match TRBD2. The V gene's germline CDR1 is MNHEY and CDR2 SVGAGI. The J segment lost 6 bases and the V segment lost 6 bases, leaving 12 bases of the junction unmatched. The CDR3 totals 15 residues.

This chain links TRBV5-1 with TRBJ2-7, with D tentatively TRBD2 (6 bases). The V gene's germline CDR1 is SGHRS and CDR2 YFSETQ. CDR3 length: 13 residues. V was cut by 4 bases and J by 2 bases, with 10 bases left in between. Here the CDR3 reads CASSRGITYEQYF. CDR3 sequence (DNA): TGCGCCAGCAGCCGCGGGATAACCTACGAGCAGTACTTC.

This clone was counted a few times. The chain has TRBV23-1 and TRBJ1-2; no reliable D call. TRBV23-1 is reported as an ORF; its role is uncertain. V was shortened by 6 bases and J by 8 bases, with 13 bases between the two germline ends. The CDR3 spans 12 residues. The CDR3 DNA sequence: TGCGCCAGCAGCCGGGTTTTTGGAGGCTACACCTTC. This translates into CASSRVFGGYTF.

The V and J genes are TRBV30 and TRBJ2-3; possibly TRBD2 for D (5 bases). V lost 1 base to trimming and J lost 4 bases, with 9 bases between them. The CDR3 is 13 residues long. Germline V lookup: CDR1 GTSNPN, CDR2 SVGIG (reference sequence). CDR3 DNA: TGTGCCTGGAGTGGTGGCGGGTCAGATACGCAGTATTTT. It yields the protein CAWSGGGSDTQYF.

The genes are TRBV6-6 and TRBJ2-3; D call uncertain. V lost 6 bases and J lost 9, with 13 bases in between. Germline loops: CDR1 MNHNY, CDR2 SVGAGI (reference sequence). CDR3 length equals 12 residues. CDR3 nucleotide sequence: TGTGCCAGCAGACGAACAATGGGCACGCAGTATTTT. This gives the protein CASRRTMGTQYF.

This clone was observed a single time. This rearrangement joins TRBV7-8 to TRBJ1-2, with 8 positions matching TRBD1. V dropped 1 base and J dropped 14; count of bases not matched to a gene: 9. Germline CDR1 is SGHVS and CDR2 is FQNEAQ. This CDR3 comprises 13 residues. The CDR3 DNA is TGTGCCAGCAGCTTAGGGCAGGGGGCTCTTAAGACCTTC. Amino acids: CASSLGQGALKTF.

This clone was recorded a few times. DNA of the CDR3: TGCGCCAGCAGCCAAGACCGACTAGCGGGAGGCTACAATGAGCAGTTCTTC. Its protein is CASSQDRLAGGYNEQFF. The V and J genes are TRBV4-3 and TRBJ2-1; TRBD2 aligns across 13 bases. Per the germline V gene, CDR1 is LGHNA and CDR2 is YSLEER. V was pared by 0 bases and J by 3 bases, with 2 bases of the junction left unmatched. The CDR3 is 17 residues long.

Here the CDR3 DNA reads TGTGCCAGTAGTATAGAGGGGGGATCCTACAATGAGCAGTTCTTC. It translates to CASSIEGGSYNEQFF. V is TRBV19 and J is TRBJ2-1, with a tentative D call TRBD2 (6 bases). Germline values: CDR1 LNHDA, CDR2 SQIVND (reference sequence). Trimming cost V 0 bases and J 1 base, with 7 bases left between them. This CDR3 spans 15 amino acids.

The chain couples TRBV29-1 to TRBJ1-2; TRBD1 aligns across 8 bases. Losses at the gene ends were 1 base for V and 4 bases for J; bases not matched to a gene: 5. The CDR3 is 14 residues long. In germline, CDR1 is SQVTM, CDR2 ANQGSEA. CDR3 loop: CSVEVAGGAYGYTF. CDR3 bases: TGCAGCGTTGAAGTCGCAGGGGGCGCCTATGGCTACACCTTC.

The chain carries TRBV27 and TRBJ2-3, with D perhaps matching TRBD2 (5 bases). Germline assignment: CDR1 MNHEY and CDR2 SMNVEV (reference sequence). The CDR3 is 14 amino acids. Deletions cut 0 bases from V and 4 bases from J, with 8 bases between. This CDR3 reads CASSLSLLADTQYF. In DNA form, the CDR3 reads TGTGCCAGCAGTTTATCTCTACTAGCAGATACGCAGTATTTT.

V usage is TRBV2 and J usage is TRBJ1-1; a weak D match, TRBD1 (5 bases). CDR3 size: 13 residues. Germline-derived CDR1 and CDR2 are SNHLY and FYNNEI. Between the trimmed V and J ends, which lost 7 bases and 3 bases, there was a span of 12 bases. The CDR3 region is CASTSRGDTEAFF. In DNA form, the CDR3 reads TGTGCCAGCACTTCGCGGGGGGACACTGAAGCTTTCTTT.

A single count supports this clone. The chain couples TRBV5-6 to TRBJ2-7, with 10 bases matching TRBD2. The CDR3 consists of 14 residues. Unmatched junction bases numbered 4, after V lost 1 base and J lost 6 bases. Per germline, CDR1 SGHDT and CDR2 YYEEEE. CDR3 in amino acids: CASSLRLAGTEQYF. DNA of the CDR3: TGTGCCAGCAGCTTGAGACTAGCGGGCACCGAGCAGTACTTC.

CDR3 sequence reads: CASLLDSGSGVREQFF. CDR3 sequence (DNA): TGCGCCAGCTTACTGGATAGCGGGTCGGGGGTTAGGGAGCAGTTCTTC. The chain carries TRBV5-1 and TRBJ2-1; 7 bases match TRBD2. In germline, CDR1 is SGHRS, CDR2 YFSETQ. J lost 10 bases, V lost 7 bases, and 20 bases had no gene match. This CDR3 spans 16 amino acids. Combining the CDR3 with reference TRBV5-1 and TRBJ2-1 gives the whole variable domain KAGVTQTPRYLIKTRGQQVTLSCSPISGHRSVSWYQQTPGQGLQFLFEYFSETQRNKGNFPGRFSGRQFSNSRSEMNVSTLELGDSALYLCASLLDSGSGVREQFFGPGTRLTVL.

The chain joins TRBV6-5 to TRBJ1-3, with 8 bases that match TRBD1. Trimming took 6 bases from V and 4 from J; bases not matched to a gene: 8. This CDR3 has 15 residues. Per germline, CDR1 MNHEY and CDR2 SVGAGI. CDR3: CASRSRTGRGNTIYF. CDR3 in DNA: TGTGCCAGCAGGTCCCGGACAGGGCGCGGAAACACCATATATTTT.

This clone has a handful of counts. This CDR3 reads CASSPLGLVYEQFF. DNA of the CDR3: TGTGCCAGCAGCCCACTGGGACTAGTTTATGAGCAGTTCTTC. The genes are TRBV5-6 and TRBJ2-1, with 8 nucleotides matching TRBD2. The CDR3 totals 14 residues. The ends lost 4 bases at V and 8 bases at J; junction bases unmatched: 8. Looked up from germline, CDR1 is SGHDT and CDR2 is YYEEEE. Looking up the rest from reference TRBV5-6 and TRBJ2-1 gives the full variable domain: DAGVTQSPTHLIKTRGQQVTLRCSPKSGHDTVSWYQQALGQGPQFIFQYYEEEERQRGNFPDRFSGHQFPNYSSELNVNALLLGDSALYLCASSPLGLVYEQFFGPGTRLTVL.

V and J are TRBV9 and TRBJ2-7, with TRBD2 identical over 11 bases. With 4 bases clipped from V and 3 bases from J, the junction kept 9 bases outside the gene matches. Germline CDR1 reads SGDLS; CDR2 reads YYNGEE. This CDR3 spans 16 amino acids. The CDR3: CASSSDAGTSGYEQYF. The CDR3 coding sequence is TGTGCCAGCAGCTCAGACGCCGGGACTAGCGGCTACGAGCAGTACTTC.

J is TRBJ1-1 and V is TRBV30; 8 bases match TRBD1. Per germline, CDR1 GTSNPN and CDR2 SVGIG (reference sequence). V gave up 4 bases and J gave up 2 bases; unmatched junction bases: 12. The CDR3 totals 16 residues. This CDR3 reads CAWKGNKQGVNTEAFF. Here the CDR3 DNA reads TGTGCCTGGAAAGGTAATAAACAGGGGGTAAACACTGAAGCTTTCTTT.